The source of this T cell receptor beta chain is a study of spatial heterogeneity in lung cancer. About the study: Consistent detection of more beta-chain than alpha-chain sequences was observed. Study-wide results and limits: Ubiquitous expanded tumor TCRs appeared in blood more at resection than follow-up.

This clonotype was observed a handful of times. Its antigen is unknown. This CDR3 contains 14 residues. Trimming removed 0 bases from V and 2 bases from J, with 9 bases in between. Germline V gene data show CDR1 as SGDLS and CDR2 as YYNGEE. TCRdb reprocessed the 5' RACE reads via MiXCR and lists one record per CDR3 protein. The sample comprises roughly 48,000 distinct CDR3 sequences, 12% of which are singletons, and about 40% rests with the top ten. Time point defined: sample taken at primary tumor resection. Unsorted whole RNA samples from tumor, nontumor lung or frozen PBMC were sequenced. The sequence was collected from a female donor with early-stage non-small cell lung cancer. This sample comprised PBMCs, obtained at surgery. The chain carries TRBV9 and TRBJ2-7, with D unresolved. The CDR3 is CASSVAGSTYEQYF. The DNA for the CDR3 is TGTGCCAGCAGCGTAGCGGGCAGTACCTACGAGCAGTACTTC.